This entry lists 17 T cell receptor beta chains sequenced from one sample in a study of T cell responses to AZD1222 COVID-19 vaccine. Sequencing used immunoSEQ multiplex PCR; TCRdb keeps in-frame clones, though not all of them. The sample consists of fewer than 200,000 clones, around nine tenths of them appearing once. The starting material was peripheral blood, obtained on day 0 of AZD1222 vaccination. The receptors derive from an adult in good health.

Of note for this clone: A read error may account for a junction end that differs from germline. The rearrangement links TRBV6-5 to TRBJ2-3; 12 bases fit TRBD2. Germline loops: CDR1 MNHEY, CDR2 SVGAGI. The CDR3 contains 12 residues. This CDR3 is CASSPLAGGWNF. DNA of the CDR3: TGTGCCAGCAGTCCCCTAGCGGGAGGGTGGAATTTT.

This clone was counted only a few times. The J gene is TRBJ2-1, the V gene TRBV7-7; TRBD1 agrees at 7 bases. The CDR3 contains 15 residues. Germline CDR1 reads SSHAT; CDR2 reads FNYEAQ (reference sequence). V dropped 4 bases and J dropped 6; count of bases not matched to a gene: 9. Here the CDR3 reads CASSSGRAGGNEQFF. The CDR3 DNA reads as TGTGCCAGCAGCTCCGGGCGGGCAGGGGGCAATGAGCAGTTCTTC.

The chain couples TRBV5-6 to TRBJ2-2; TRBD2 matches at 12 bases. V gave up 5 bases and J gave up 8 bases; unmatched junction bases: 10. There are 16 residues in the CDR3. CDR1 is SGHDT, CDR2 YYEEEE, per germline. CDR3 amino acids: CASSYGLAGRVGELFF. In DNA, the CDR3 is TGTGCCAGCAGTTACGGACTAGCGGGAAGAGTAGGGGAGCTGTTTTTT.

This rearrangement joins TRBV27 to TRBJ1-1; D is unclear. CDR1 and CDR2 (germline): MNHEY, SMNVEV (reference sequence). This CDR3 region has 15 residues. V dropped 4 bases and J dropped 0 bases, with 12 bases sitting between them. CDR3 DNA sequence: TGTGCCAGCAGTTCGAAGAGGTCCATGAACACTGAAGCTTTCTTT. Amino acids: CASSSKRSMNTEAFF.

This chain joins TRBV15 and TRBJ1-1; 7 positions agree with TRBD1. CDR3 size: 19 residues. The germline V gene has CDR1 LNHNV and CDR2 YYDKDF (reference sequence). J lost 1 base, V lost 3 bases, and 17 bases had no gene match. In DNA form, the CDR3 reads TGTGCCACCAGCAGGAGGAGGGGAGGGGGGTGGACAGGGAACACTGAAGCTTTCTTT. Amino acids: CATSRRRGGGWTGNTEAFF.

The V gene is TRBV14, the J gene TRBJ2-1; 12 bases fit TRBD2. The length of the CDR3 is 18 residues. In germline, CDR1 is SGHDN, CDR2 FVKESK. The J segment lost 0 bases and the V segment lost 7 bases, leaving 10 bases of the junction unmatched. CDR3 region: CASNHRTSGIHSYNEQFF. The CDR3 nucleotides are TGTGCCAGCAACCACCGGACTAGCGGGATTCACTCCTACAATGAGCAGTTCTTC.

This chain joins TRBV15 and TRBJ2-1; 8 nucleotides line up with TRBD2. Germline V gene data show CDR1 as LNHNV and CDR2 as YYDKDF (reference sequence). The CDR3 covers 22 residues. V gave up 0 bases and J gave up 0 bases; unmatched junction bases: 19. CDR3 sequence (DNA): TGTGCCACCAGCAGAGACTTTTTGCAGCGGGAGCATACCATTTTCTCCTACAATGAGCAGTTCTTC. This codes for CATSRDFLQREHTIFSYNEQFF.

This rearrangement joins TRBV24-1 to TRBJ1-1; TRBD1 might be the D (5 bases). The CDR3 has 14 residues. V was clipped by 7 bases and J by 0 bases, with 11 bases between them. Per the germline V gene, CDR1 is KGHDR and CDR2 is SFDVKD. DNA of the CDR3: TGTGCCACCAGGGACACAGGCATGAACACTGAAGCTTTCTTT. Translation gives CATRDTGMNTEAFF.

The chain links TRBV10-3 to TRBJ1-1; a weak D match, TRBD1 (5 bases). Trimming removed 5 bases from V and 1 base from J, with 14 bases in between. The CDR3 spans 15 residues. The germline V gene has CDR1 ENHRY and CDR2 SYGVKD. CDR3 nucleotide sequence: TGTGCCATCAGTCCCAATCCGACAGAGAACACTGAAGCTTTCTTT. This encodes CAISPNPTENTEAFF.

The CDR3 DNA reads as TGTGCCAGCAACCCTAGGGGGCCTAAAGCGGGAGAAGTGGGCAATGAGCAGTTCTTC. Translation: CASNPRGPKAGEVGNEQFF. The chain employs TRBV2 and TRBJ2-1; the D gene is possibly TRBD2 (8 bases). CDR3 length: 19 residues. Trimming removed 7 bases at V and 6 bases at J, with 31 bases between. Germline-derived CDR1 and CDR2 are SNHLY and FYNNEI.

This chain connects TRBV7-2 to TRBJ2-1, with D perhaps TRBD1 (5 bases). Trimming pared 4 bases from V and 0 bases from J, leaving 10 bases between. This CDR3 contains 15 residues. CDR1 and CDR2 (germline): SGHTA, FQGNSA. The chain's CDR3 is CASSSDRGSYNEQFF. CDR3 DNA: TGTGCCAGCAGCTCAGACAGAGGCTCCTACAATGAGCAGTTCTTC.

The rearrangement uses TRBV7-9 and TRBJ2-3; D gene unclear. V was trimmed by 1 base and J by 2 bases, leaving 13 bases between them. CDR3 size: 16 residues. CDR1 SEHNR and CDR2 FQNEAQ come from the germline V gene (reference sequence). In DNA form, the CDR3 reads TGTGCCAGCAGCTTAGAGGTCGGCAAACCCACAGATACGCAGTATTTT. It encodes CASSLEVGKPTDTQYF.

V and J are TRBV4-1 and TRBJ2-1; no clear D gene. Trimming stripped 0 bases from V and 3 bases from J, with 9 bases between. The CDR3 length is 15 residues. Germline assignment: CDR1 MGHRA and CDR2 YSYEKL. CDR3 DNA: TGCGCCAGCAGCCAAGATCCATTGGGCTACAATGAGCAGTTCTTC. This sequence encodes CASSQDPLGYNEQFF.

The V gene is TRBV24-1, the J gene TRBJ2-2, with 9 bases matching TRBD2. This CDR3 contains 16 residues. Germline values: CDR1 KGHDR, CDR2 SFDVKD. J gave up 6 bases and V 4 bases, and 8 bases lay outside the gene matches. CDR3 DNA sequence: TGTGCCACCAGTGAGTCGACTAGCGGCCCCCCCGGGGAGCTGTTTTTT. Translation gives CATSESTSGPPGELFF.

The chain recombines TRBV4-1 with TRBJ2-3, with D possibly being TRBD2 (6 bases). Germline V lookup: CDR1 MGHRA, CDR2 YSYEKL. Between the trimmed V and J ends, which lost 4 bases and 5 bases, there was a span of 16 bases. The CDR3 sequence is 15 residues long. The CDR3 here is CASSPSGREEDTQYF. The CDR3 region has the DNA TGCGCCAGCAGCCCGTCCGGGCGGGAAGAAGATACGCAGTATTTT.

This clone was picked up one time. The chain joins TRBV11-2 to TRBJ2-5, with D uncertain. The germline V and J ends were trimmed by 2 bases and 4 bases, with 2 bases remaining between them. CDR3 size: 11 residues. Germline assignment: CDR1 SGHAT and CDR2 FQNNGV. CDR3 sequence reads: CASSLRETQYF. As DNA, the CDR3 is TGTGCCAGCAGCTTAAGAGAGACCCAGTACTTC.

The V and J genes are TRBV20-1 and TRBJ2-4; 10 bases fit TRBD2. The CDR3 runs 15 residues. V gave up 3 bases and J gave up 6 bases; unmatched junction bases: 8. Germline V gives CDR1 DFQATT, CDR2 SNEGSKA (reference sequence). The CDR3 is CSASSLAGVANIQYF. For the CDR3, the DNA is TGCAGTGCTAGTTCTCTAGCGGGAGTCGCAAACATTCAGTACTTC.